A selection of T cell receptor beta chains follows, all from one sample in a study of PD-1 blockade in mismatch repair-deficient tumors. Sequencing used immunoSEQ multiplex PCR; TCRdb keeps in-frame clones, though not all of them. Altogether more than 90,000 clones are present, 60% to 85% being singletons, with the ten largest covering about 5.1%. Here the sequenced sample was peripheral blood, taken approximately 60 weeks after starting pembrolizumab. All receptors come from an adult with mismatch repair-deficient cancer. Both conserved end residues are part of each CDR3. The D gene is left open where the match is weak. Size tells how often a clone was seen (once, few, many) or the class of an expanded clone, and some rows leave it out.

d_gene: TRBD1; abundance: once; j_gene: TRBJ1-4; v_gene: TRBV19; CDR3nt: TGTGCCAGTAGGGACAGGACGGTTGTGGGTTCTGTTGAAAAACTGTTTTTT; CDR3aa: CASRDRTVVGSVEKLFF
d_gene: TRBD2; abundance: .; j_gene: TRBJ2-1; v_gene: TRBV14; CDR3nt: TGTGCCAGCAGCCATTTGGCTAGCGGGATTGTAGTCGGTGATGAGCAGTTCTTC; CDR3aa: CASSHLASGIVVGDEQFF
d_gene: TRBD1; abundance: .; j_gene: TRBJ1-2; v_gene: TRBV6-6; CDR3nt: TGTGCCAGCAGTCGTGAGAGACAGGGGAACTATGGCTACACCTTC; CDR3aa: CASSRERQGNYGYTF
d_gene: .; abundance: few; j_gene: TRBJ2-2; v_gene: TRBV5-6; CDR3nt: TGTGCCAGCAGCTTAGGGCTAAACACCGGGGAGCTGTTTTTT; CDR3aa: CASSLGLNTGELFF
d_gene: TRBD1; abundance: once; j_gene: TRBJ1-1; v_gene: TRBV19; CDR3nt: TGTGCCAGTAACCTGGACAGGGGCGGGGCTGAAGCTTTCTTT; CDR3aa: CASNLDRGGAEAFF
d_gene: .; abundance: .; j_gene: TRBJ2-3; v_gene: TRBV10-3; CDR3nt: TGTGCCATCAGCCCCGGGACAAGCACAGATACGCAGTATTTT; CDR3aa: CAISPGTSTDTQYF
d_gene: TRBD1; abundance: .; j_gene: TRBJ1-5; v_gene: TRBV5-1; CDR3nt: TGCGCCAGCAGCCCTGACGGACAGGGAAATCAGCCCCAGCATTTT; CDR3aa: CASSPDGQGNQPQHF
d_gene: .; abundance: .; j_gene: TRBJ1-1; v_gene: TRBV10-3; CDR3nt: TGTGCCATCAGTGGCAACTCGAACACTGAAGCTTTCTTT; CDR3aa: CAISGNSNTEAFF
d_gene: TRBD1; abundance: .; j_gene: TRBJ1-2; v_gene: TRBV7-6; CDR3nt: TGTGCCAGCAGCTTAGGACAGGGGGCGTACTATGGCTACACCTTC; CDR3aa: CASSLGQGAYYGYTF
d_gene: TRBD1; abundance: .; j_gene: TRBJ1-1; v_gene: TRBV18; CDR3nt: TGTGCCAGCTCCTCTCGAACATGGGACAGGAGACCGAACACTGAAGCTTTCTTT; CDR3aa: CASSSRTWDRRPNTEAFF
d_gene: TRBD2; abundance: .; j_gene: TRBJ2-2; v_gene: TRBV6-4; CDR3nt: TGTGCCAGCAGTGCCGAAGTAGCGGGATCCACCGGGGAGCTGTTTTTT; CDR3aa: CASSAEVAGSTGELFF
d_gene: .; abundance: .; j_gene: TRBJ2-3; v_gene: TRBV19; CDR3nt: TGTGCCAGTAGTAGTTGGGTGAGAAGAGATACGCAGTATTTT; CDR3aa: CASSSWVRRDTQYF
d_gene: TRBD2; abundance: .; j_gene: TRBJ2-5; v_gene: TRBV9; CDR3nt: TGTGCCAGCAGCCAGACGGCGGGAGTGGCTTTCGCCGAGACCCAGTACTTC; CDR3aa: CASSQTAGVAFAETQYF
d_gene: TRBD2; abundance: .; j_gene: TRBJ2-7; v_gene: TRBV19; CDR3nt: TGTGCCAGTAGTATATCGGGGGAGGGGACCTACGAGCAGTACTTC; CDR3aa: CASSISGEGTYEQYF
d_gene: TRBD2; abundance: .; j_gene: TRBJ2-6; v_gene: TRBV18; CDR3nt: TGTGCCAGCTCACCAGGGGCTAGCGGGGGTTTATTGAAGGCCAACGTCCTGACTTTC; CDR3aa: CASSPGASGGLLKANVLTF
d_gene: .; abundance: .; j_gene: TRBJ2-1; v_gene: TRBV5-1; CDR3nt: TGCGCCAGCAGCTTGGAGTTCTACTCCTACAATGAGCAGTTCTTC; CDR3aa: CASSLEFYSYNEQFF
d_gene: .; abundance: .; j_gene: TRBJ2-7; v_gene: TRBV27; CDR3nt: TGTGCCAGCAGTTCCCGTCGGACTATCTACGAGCAGTACTTC; CDR3aa: CASSSRRTIYEQYF
d_gene: .; abundance: .; j_gene: TRBJ1-5; v_gene: TRBV6-1; CDR3nt: TGTGCCACCAAGGAGTGGGCAAATCAGCCCCAGCATTTT; CDR3aa: CATKEWANQPQHF
d_gene: TRBD2; abundance: few; j_gene: TRBJ2-7; v_gene: TRBV6-5; CDR3nt: TGTGCCACCTCGTCTAGCGGGACCTCCGAGCAGTACTTC; CDR3aa: CATSSSGTSEQYF
d_gene: TRBD2; abundance: .; j_gene: TRBJ2-7; v_gene: TRBV27; CDR3nt: TGTGCCAGCAGTTTATCCCGGGGGGGGACTCCCCTCGTGGGGGAGCAGTACTTC; CDR3aa: CASSLSRGGTPLVGEQYF
d_gene: TRBD1; abundance: few; j_gene: TRBJ1-2; v_gene: TRBV2; CDR3nt: TGTGCCGGGGACAGGGGCTTGGGTGATTATGGCTACACCTTC; CDR3aa: CAGDRGLGDYGYTF
d_gene: TRBD1; abundance: .; j_gene: TRBJ2-7; v_gene: TRBV18; CDR3nt: TGTGCCAGCTCACCCACGACAGGGCTGTACTACGAGCAGTACTTC; CDR3aa: CASSPTTGLYYEQYF
d_gene: .; abundance: once; j_gene: TRBJ2-1; v_gene: TRBV11-1; CDR3nt: TGTGCCAGCAGCTGGAGACGGGGGAACAATGAGCAGTTCTTC; CDR3aa: CASSWRRGNNEQFF
d_gene: .; abundance: .; j_gene: TRBJ2-1; v_gene: TRBV11-3; CDR3nt: TGTGCCAGCAGCGTAGTGGGGATAGAGCAGTTCTTC; CDR3aa: CASSVVGIEQFF
d_gene: TRBD2; abundance: .; j_gene: TRBJ2-5; v_gene: TRBV4-1; CDR3nt: TGCGCCAGCAGCCAAGGGTTTAGCGGGGCCCAAGAGACCCAGTACTTC; CDR3aa: CASSQGFSGAQETQYF
d_gene: .; abundance: .; j_gene: TRBJ2-3; v_gene: TRBV6-5; CDR3nt: TGTGCCAGCAGCACACAGGATACGCAGTATTTT; CDR3aa: CASSTQDTQYF
d_gene: TRBD1; abundance: once; j_gene: TRBJ1-1; v_gene: TRBV29-1; CDR3nt: TGCAGCGTAACAGGGGGTAATACTGAAGCTTTCTTT; CDR3aa: CSVTGGNTEAFF
d_gene: TRBD2; abundance: .; j_gene: TRBJ2-1; v_gene: TRBV6-5; CDR3nt: TGTGCCAGCAGTTACGGGACTACAGAAAATGAGCAGTTCTTC; CDR3aa: CASSYGTTENEQFF
d_gene: .; abundance: .; j_gene: TRBJ1-2; v_gene: TRBV27; CDR3nt: TGTGCCAGCAGTTCCGGGGGCTATGGCTACACCTTC; CDR3aa: CASSSGGYGYTF
d_gene: .; abundance: .; j_gene: TRBJ1-1; v_gene: TRBV2; CDR3nt: TGTGCCAGCAGTGAAGGAAAGATATACACTGAAGCTTTCTTT; CDR3aa: CASSEGKIYTEAFF
d_gene: TRBD2; abundance: once; j_gene: TRBJ2-1; v_gene: TRBV27; CDR3nt: TGTGCCAGTCGACTAGCGGGCCTCAATGAGCAGTTCTTC; CDR3aa: CASRLAGLNEQFF
d_gene: .; abundance: .; j_gene: TRBJ1-1; v_gene: TRBV12-2; CDR3nt: TGTGCCAGCAGCTCCAGGGGGGGAACTGAAGCTTTCTTT; CDR3aa: CASSSRGGTEAFF
d_gene: .; abundance: .; j_gene: TRBJ2-7; v_gene: TRBV11-2; CDR3nt: TGTGCCAGCAGCTTCGGACAGAACTACGAGCAGTACTTC; CDR3aa: CASSFGQNYEQYF
d_gene: TRBD1; abundance: once; j_gene: TRBJ2-5; v_gene: TRBV7-2; CDR3nt: TGTGCCAGCAGCCCCGACAGGGGCCAAGAGACCCAGTACTTC; CDR3aa: CASSPDRGQETQYF
d_gene: .; abundance: .; j_gene: TRBJ2-7; v_gene: TRBV29-1; CDR3nt: TGCAGCGTTGAAGATAACCGGGACTCCTCCTACGAGCAGTACTTC; CDR3aa: CSVEDNRDSSYEQYF
d_gene: .; abundance: few; j_gene: TRBJ1-2; v_gene: TRBV30; CDR3nt: TGTGCTGGAACGGGGCCAAGCTATGGCTACACCTTC; CDR3aa: CAGTGPSYGYTF
d_gene: .; abundance: .; j_gene: TRBJ1-1; v_gene: TRBV30; CDR3nt: TGTGCCTGGAAACAGCTGAACACTGAAGCTTTCTTT; CDR3aa: CAWKQLNTEAFF
d_gene: .; abundance: few; j_gene: TRBJ2-1; v_gene: TRBV18; CDR3nt: TGTGCCAGCTCAACTAAACAGGGCATAAGTAATGAGCAGTTCTTC; CDR3aa: CASSTKQGISNEQFF
d_gene: .; abundance: .; j_gene: TRBJ1-1; v_gene: TRBV28; CDR3nt: TGTGCCAGCAGTTTTATACGGAACACTGAAGCTTTCTTT; CDR3aa: CASSFIRNTEAFF
d_gene: .; abundance: .; j_gene: TRBJ1-2; v_gene: TRBV5-1; CDR3nt: TGCGCCAGCAGCTTGGAGTTGAGGGAAGGCTACACCTTC; CDR3aa: CASSLELREGYTF
d_gene: TRBD2; abundance: .; j_gene: TRBJ2-1; v_gene: TRBV7-9; CDR3nt: TGTGCCAGCAGCCCGTTAGGGCGGGAGTTTCTCAATGAGCAGTTCTTC; CDR3aa: CASSPLGREFLNEQFF
d_gene: TRBD2; abundance: .; j_gene: TRBJ2-1; v_gene: TRBV14; CDR3nt: TGTGCCAGCAGCCAAGGGGAGGGAGCAGTAAGCTTATACAATGAGCAGTTCTTC; CDR3aa: CASSQGEGAVSLYNEQFF
d_gene: TRBD2; abundance: .; j_gene: TRBJ2-7; v_gene: TRBV19; CDR3nt: TGTGCCAGTAGTATTTTTAGCGGGAGGATCTACGAGCAGTACTTC; CDR3aa: CASSIFSGRIYEQYF
d_gene: TRBD2; abundance: .; j_gene: TRBJ2-3; v_gene: TRBV7-2; CDR3nt: TGTGCCAGCAGCCCGAGGACTAGCGGGAGAACAGATACGCAGTATTTT; CDR3aa: CASSPRTSGRTDTQYF
d_gene: TRBD2; abundance: .; j_gene: TRBJ2-1; v_gene: TRBV9; CDR3nt: TGTGCCAGCAGCCAAGGCGGGGGCTCCTACAATGAGCAGTTCTTC; CDR3aa: CASSQGGGSYNEQFF
d_gene: .; abundance: .; j_gene: TRBJ1-2; v_gene: TRBV18; CDR3nt: TGTGCCAGCTCACCCTCGGCCAAGGAGGGCAACTATGGCTACACCTTC; CDR3aa: CASSPSAKEGNYGYTF
d_gene: .; abundance: .; j_gene: TRBJ2-3; v_gene: TRBV25-1; CDR3nt: TGTGCCAGCAGTGACCCGGGAGAAACCACAGATACGCAGTATTTT; CDR3aa: CASSDPGETTDTQYF
d_gene: TRBD2; abundance: .; j_gene: TRBJ2-3; v_gene: TRBV7-2; CDR3nt: TGTGCCAGCTGTACTGGGACTAGCGGGACCGGGACTAGCACAGATACGCAGTATTTT; CDR3aa: CASCTGTSGTGTSTDTQYF
d_gene: .; abundance: .; j_gene: TRBJ1-1; v_gene: TRBV5-1; CDR3nt: TGCGCCAGCAGCTTGCGGGGAACGATGAACACTGAAGCTTTCTTT; CDR3aa: CASSLRGTMNTEAFF
d_gene: .; abundance: .; j_gene: TRBJ2-1; v_gene: TRBV19; CDR3nt: TGTGCCAGTAGCCCTTCAGGGAGCTCCTACAATGAGCAGTTCTTC; CDR3aa: CASSPSGSSYNEQFF
d_gene: .; abundance: .; j_gene: TRBJ2-1; v_gene: TRBV18; CDR3nt: TGTGCCAGCTCACCAGCGGTCCACTCCTACAATGAGCAGTTCTTC; CDR3aa: CASSPAVHSYNEQFF
d_gene: .; abundance: .; j_gene: TRBJ1-2; v_gene: TRBV9; CDR3nt: TGTGCCAGCAGCGTAGCTCGGCAGGGCAACTATGGCTACACCTTC; CDR3aa: CASSVARQGNYGYTF
d_gene: .; abundance: .; j_gene: TRBJ1-1; v_gene: TRBV7-3; CDR3nt: TGTGCCAGCAGCTTAACGGCGGGGAACACTGAAGCTTTCTTT; CDR3aa: CASSLTAGNTEAFF
d_gene: .; abundance: .; j_gene: TRBJ2-2; v_gene: TRBV11-3; CDR3nt: TGTGCCAGCAGCTTGAAGACCGGGGAGCTGTTTTTT; CDR3aa: CASSLKTGELFF
d_gene: .; abundance: few; j_gene: TRBJ2-7; v_gene: TRBV6-1; CDR3nt: TGTGCCAGCAGTGGGGATCCCCTGGATTACAGATTAACCTACGAGCAGTACTTC; CDR3aa: CASSGDPLDYRLTYEQYF